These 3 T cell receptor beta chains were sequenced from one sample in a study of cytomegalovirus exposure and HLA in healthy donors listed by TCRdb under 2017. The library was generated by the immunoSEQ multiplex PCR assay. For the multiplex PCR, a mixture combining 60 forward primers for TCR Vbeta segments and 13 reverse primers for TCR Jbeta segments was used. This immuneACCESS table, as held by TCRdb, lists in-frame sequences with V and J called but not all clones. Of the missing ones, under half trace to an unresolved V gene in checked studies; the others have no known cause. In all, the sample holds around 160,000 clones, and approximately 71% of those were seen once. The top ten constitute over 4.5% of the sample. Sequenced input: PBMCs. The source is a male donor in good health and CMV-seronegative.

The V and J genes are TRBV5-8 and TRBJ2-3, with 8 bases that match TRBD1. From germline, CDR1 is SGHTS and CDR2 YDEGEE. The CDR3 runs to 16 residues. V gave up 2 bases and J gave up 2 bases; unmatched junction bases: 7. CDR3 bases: TGTGCCAGCAGCTTCCGACAGGGGACAGTCACAGATACGCAGTATTTT. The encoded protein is CASSFRQGTVTDTQYF.

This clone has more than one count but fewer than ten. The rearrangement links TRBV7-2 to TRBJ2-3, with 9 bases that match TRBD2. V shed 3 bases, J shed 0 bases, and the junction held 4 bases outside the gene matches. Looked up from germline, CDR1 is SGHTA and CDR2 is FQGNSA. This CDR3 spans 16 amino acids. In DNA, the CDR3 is TGTGCCAGCAGCTTGAGGCTAGCGGGGAGCACAGATACGCAGTATTTT. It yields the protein CASSLRLAGSTDTQYF.

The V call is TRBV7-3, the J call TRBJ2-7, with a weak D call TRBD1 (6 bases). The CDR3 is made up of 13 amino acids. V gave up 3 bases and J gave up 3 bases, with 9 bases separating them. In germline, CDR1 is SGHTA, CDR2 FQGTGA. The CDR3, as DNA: TGTGCCAGCAGCTTCGGGACACACTACGAGCAGTACTTC. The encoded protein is CASSFGTHYEQYF.